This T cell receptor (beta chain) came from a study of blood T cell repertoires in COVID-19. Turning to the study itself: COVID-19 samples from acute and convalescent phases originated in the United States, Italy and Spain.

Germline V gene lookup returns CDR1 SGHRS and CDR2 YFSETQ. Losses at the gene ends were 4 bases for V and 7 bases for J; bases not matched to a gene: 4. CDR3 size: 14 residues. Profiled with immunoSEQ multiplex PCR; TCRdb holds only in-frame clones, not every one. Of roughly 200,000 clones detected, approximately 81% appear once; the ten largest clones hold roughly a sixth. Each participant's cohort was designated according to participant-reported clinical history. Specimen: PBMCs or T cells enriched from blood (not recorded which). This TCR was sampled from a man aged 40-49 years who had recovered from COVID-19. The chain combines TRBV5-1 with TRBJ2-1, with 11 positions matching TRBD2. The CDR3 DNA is TGCGCCAGCAGCGTACTAGCGGGAGCAAATGAGCAGTTCTTC. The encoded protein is CASSVLAGANEQFF.